These 8 T cell receptor beta chains came from one sample sequenced in a study of blood T cell repertoires in COVID-19. TCRdb's table, derived via immunoSEQ multiplex PCR, lists solely in-frame clones and lacks some. Seen here are about 73,000 clones, 65% to 90% observed once, and the top ten hold 5.5% to 7.5%. What was sequenced was peripheral blood. These TCRs come from an older woman with acute or convalescent COVID-19.

The rearrangement joins TRBV24-1 to TRBJ1-4; D gene uncertain. This CDR3 comprises 13 residues. Trimming pared 4 bases from V and 10 bases from J, leaving 12 bases between. In germline, CDR1 is KGHDR, CDR2 SFDVKD. The CDR3 DNA follows: TGTGCCACCAGTGACCCTAGCCTGGCAAAACTGTTTTTT. This encodes CATSDPSLAKLFF.

This chain joins TRBV10-3 and TRBJ2-7, with D unclear. The CDR3 is 12 residues long. V gave up 6 bases and J gave up 4 bases, with 10 bases separating them. Germline V gene sequence: CDR1 ENHRY, CDR2 SYGVKD. CDR3 amino acids: CAISYDIYEQYF. CDR3 nucleotides: TGTGCCATCAGCTATGACATTTACGAGCAGTACTTC.

The J gene is TRBJ1-6, the V gene TRBV24-1, with D possibly TRBD1 on 6 matching bases. Germline V gene sequence: CDR1 KGHDR, CDR2 SFDVKD. CDR3 length: 14 residues. The ends were cut back, 11 bases at V and 5 bases at J, with 15 bases in the middle. CDR3: CAISQGRDNSPLHF. The CDR3 nucleotides read TGTGCCATCTCACAGGGTAGAGATAATTCACCCCTCCACTTT.

The V call is TRBV7-9, the J call TRBJ1-3; 7 bases line up with TRBD1. V was clipped by 5 bases and J by 0 bases; unmatched bases: 10. The V gene's germline CDR1 is SEHNR and CDR2 FQNEAQ (reference sequence). The CDR3 extends over 17 amino acids. The CDR3 loop is CASSPRTGRFSGNTIYF. The CDR3 coding sequence is TGTGCCAGCAGCCCACGGACAGGACGTTTCTCTGGAAACACCATATATTTT.

The CDR3 DNA is TGCGCCAGCAGTGAGAGGGGGATATCACCCGGGGAGCTGTTTTTT. Translation: CASSERGISPGELFF. This chain uses TRBV10-2 with TRBJ2-2; D may be TRBD1 (6 bases). CDR1 is WSHSY and CDR2 is SAAADI in the germline V gene. V was trimmed by 2 bases and J by 6 bases, leaving 13 bases between them. This CDR3 is built from 15 residues.

J is TRBJ1-1 and V is TRBV6-6; D gene uncertain. This CDR3 region has 13 residues. Germline V gives CDR1 MNHNY, CDR2 SVGAGI (reference sequence). V was clipped by 2 bases and J by 3 bases, with 7 bases between them. For the CDR3, the DNA is TGTGCCAGCAGTTACCTTGGCCACACTGAAGCTTTCTTT. The encoded protein is CASSYLGHTEAFF.

The chain joins TRBV19 to TRBJ2-6, with D possibly being TRBD1 (5 bases). This CDR3 comprises 15 residues. Germline CDR1 LNHDA, CDR2 SQIVND (reference sequence). The V and J ends lost 8 bases and 0 bases respectively, with 11 bases between them. The CDR3 region is CASRHQGSGANVLTF. CDR3 in DNA: TGTGCCAGTCGCCACCAGGGCTCTGGGGCCAACGTCCTGACTTTC.

The J gene is TRBJ1-5, the V gene TRBV19, with 9 bases that match TRBD1. Germline-derived CDR1 and CDR2 are LNHDA and SQIVND (reference sequence). This CDR3 has 15 residues. V lost 7 bases to trimming and J lost 5 bases; unmatched junction nucleotides: 9. The CDR3 reads CASTYRGRLDQPQHF. The CDR3 DNA is TGTGCCAGTACGTACAGGGGGCGCCTGGATCAGCCCCAGCATTTT.